Below are 14 T cell receptor beta chains sequenced from a single sample in a study of T-cell reconstitution after alpha-beta-depleted transplantation in children. Unique molecular identifiers were built into the TCRbeta library. TCRdb redid the calling of the PCR reads with MiXCR, one entry per CDR3 protein. The sample contains approximately 420,000 distinct CDR3 sequences, 11% of which appear only once. The source material was PBMCs from the stem cell graft donor, sampled from the stem cell graft. The receptor source for this set is a human donor who donated a stem cell graft to a child with acute myeloid leukemia.

This clonotype was seen ten or more times. The chain has TRBV7-3 and TRBJ2-3; possibly TRBD2 for D (6 bases). V was trimmed by 0 bases and J by 1 base, leaving 14 bases between them. The CDR3 is made up of 17 amino acids. The germline gives CDR1 SGHTA, CDR2 FQGTGA. The CDR3 coding sequence is TGTGCCAGCAGCTTAACAGCCGGGAGCCCAGGCACAGATACGCAGTATTTT. Translated: CASSLTAGSPGTDTQYF.

This clonotype came up many times. This chain uses TRBV27 with TRBJ2-2, with D tentatively TRBD1 (5 bases). The ends were cut back, 2 bases at V and 2 bases at J, with 18 bases in the middle. The CDR3 is 18 amino acids. Per the germline V gene, CDR1 is MNHEY and CDR2 is SMNVEV (reference sequence). The CDR3 sequence is CASSLNPTGTANTGELFF. CDR3 nucleotides: TGTGCCAGCAGTTTAAACCCAACAGGCACCGCTAACACCGGGGAGCTGTTTTTT.

This clonotype was recorded a few times. J is TRBJ2-7 and V is TRBV10-3, with 9 bases that match TRBD1. V was pared by 3 bases and J by 6 bases, with 6 bases of the junction left unmatched. Germline V lookup: CDR1 ENHRY, CDR2 SYGVKD. The CDR3 is 14 residues long. The DNA for the CDR3 is TGTGCCATCAGTGAATTTGGGACAGGGATCGAGCAGTACGTC. Translating gives CAISEFGTGIEQYV.

Remarks on this clonotype: Just one base apart from a much larger clone, this may be a read error. The genes are TRBV3-1 and TRBJ2-1; D is unresolved. The CDR3 runs to 13 residues. V lost 8 bases, J lost 5 bases, and 13 bases lay in between. Germline-derived CDR1 and CDR2 are LGHDT and YNNKEL (reference sequence). CDR3 residues: CASGRRGDNEQFF. For the CDR3, the DNA is TGTGCCAGCGGCCGAAGAGGAGACAATGAGCAGTTCTTC.

The V gene is TRBV6-2 or TRBV6-3, the J gene TRBJ1-5; tentatively, D is TRBD1 (5 bases). V was clipped by 7 bases and J by 6 bases, with 16 bases between them. This CDR3 region has 14 residues. Germline V gene sequence: CDR1 MNHEY, CDR2 SVGEGT. CDR3 loop: CASTDQGAFQPQHF. The CDR3 DNA reads as TGTGCCAGCACGGACCAGGGTGCTTTTCAGCCCCAGCATTTT.

This clonotype was observed many times. The CDR3 bases are TGTGCCAGCAGGGGACGGATTAGCAATCAGCCCCAGCATTTT. Translation: CASRGRISNQPQHF. The chain couples TRBV6-2 or TRBV6-3 to TRBJ1-5; weak D call: TRBD1 (5 bases). CDR3 length equals 14 residues. V was cut by 6 bases and J by 0 bases, with 9 bases left in between. CDR1 MNHEY and CDR2 SVGEGT come from the germline V gene.

The chain couples TRBV21-1 to TRBJ2-2; no DNA check was done on the table's D call, TRBD1. TRBV21-1 is given as a pseudogene. This CDR3 has 15 residues. CDR3 DNA: TGTGCCAGCAGCAATCCCAGGAGACGGACCGGGGAGCTGTTTTTT. Translated: CASSNPRRRTGELFF.

The chain uses TRBV4-1 and TRBJ2-7; D ambiguous. This CDR3 region has 15 residues. The V end lost 1 base, the J end lost 0 bases, and 10 bases lay between the germline ends. Germline V gene data show CDR1 as MGHRA and CDR2 as YSYEKL. CDR3 coding DNA: TGCGCCAGCAGCCAAGTTCCGGCAAGCTCCTACGAGCAGTACTTC. Residues: CASSQVPASSYEQYF.

The J gene is TRBJ2-2, the V gene TRBV29-1, with D possibly being TRBD2 (6 bases). Germline values: CDR1 SQVTM, CDR2 ANQGSEA. The V gene lost 6 bases and the J gene lost 2 bases, with 13 bases spanning the gap. The CDR3 sequence is 14 residues long. The CDR3 DNA reads as TGCAGCGTCGCGGGACTGGAAAACACCGGGGAGCTGTTTTTT. Translating gives CSVAGLENTGELFF.

This sequence joins TRBV10-3 and TRBJ2-3; possible D gene TRBD2, 5 bases. Germline V lookup: CDR1 ENHRY, CDR2 SYGVKD. CDR3 size: 16 residues. Trimming left V 2 bases short and J 2 bases short, with 14 bases between. CDR3 loop: CAISEISWELTDTQYF. Here the CDR3 DNA reads TGTGCCATCAGTGAGATTTCTTGGGAGCTCACAGATACGCAGTATTTT.

This clonotype has a count of ten or more. The rearrangement joins TRBV3-1 to TRBJ2-1; D unresolved. Germline V CDR1 and CDR2: LGHDT, YNNKEL (reference sequence). This CDR3 region has 11 residues. Trimming stripped 5 bases from V and 7 bases from J, with 6 bases between. The CDR3: CASSNLNEQFF. The DNA of the CDR3 is TGTGCCAGCAGCAACCTGAATGAGCAGTTCTTC.

This clonotype was observed many times. The chain is built from TRBV24-1 and TRBJ2-2; no firm D call. This CDR3 is 12 amino acids long. V shed 5 bases and J shed 7 bases, with 7 bases lying between them. The germline V gene encodes CDR1 KGHDR and CDR2 SFDVKD. CDR3 residues: CATSARDGELFF. The CDR3 DNA reads as TGTGCCACCAGTGCTAGGGACGGGGAGCTGTTTTTT.

There are a few counts of this clonotype. J is TRBJ2-3 and V is TRBV30, with D perhaps matching TRBD2 (5 bases). This CDR3 has 12 amino acids. The V and J ends lost 1 base and 5 bases respectively, with 7 bases between them. Looked up from germline, CDR1 is GTSNPN and CDR2 is SVGIG (reference sequence). The CDR3: CAWSGTVDTQYF. Written as DNA, the CDR3 is TGTGCCTGGAGTGGGACTGTAGATACGCAGTATTTT.

The genes are TRBV12-3 or TRBV12-4 and TRBJ2-2, with D hard to call. This CDR3 comprises 11 residues. V gave up 5 bases and J gave up 6 bases, with 4 bases separating them. CDR3 in amino acids: CASSESGELFF. In DNA form, the CDR3 reads TGTGCCAGCAGTGAATCCGGGGAGCTGTTTTTT.